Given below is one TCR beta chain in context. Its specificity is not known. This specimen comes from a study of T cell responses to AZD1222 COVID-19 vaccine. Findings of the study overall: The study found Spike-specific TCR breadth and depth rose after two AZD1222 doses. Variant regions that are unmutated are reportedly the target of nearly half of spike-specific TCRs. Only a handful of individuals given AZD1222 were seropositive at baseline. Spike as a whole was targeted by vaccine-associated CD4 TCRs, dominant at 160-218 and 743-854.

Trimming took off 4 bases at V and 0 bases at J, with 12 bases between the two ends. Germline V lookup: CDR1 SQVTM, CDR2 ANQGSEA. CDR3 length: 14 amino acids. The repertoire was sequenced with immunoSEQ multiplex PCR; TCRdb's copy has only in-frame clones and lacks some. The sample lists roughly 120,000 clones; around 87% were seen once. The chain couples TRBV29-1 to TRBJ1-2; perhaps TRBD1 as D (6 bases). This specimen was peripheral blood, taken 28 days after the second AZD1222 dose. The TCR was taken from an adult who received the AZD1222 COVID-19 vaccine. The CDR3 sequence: CSVARDNPNYGYTF. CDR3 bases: TGCAGCGTTGCCCGGGACAACCCTAACTATGGCTACACCTTC.